What follows are 24 T cell receptor beta chains derived from one specimen sequenced in a study of blood T cell repertoires in COVID-19. Repertoires were generated with immunoSEQ multiplex PCR, while TCRdb's copy carries only in-frame clones and drops some. Of some 45,000 clones in the sample, nearly 85% were seen once. Sequencing input: peripheral blood. These receptors all stem from an elderly man in a cohort sampled during active COVID-19.

This clone was seen a few times. The chain joins TRBV7-8 to TRBJ1-5, with 7 bases matching TRBD1. Germline CDR1 and CDR2: SGHVS and FQNEAQ. The CDR3 spans 18 residues. J lost 3 bases, V lost 5 bases, and 16 bases had no gene match. The CDR3 loop reads CASSHNPRGKGYNQPQHF. CDR3 DNA: TGTGCCAGCAGCCATAACCCCAGGGGGAAGGGCTACAATCAGCCCCAGCATTTT.

The gene calls are TRBV28 and TRBJ2-7; possible D gene TRBD1, 6 bases. V lost 4 bases, J lost 2 bases, and 12 bases lay in between. This CDR3 is built from 14 residues. Per germline, CDR1 MDHEN and CDR2 SYDVKM. This CDR3 is CASSSAGDPYEQYF. The DNA of the CDR3 is TGTGCCAGCAGTTCCGCAGGGGACCCCTACGAGCAGTACTTC. Variable domain in full (rest from reference TRBV28 and TRBJ2-7): DVKVTQSSRYLVKRTGEKVFLECVQDMDHENMFWYRQDPGLGLRLIYFSYDVKMKEKGDIPEGYSVSREKKERFSLILESASTNQTSMYLCASSSAGDPYEQYFGPGTRLTVT.

The chain links TRBV7-9 to TRBJ2-5, with TRBD1 identical over 9 bases. Looked up from germline, CDR1 is SEHNR and CDR2 is FQNEAQ (reference sequence). The CDR3 consists of 15 residues. With 4 bases clipped from V and 4 bases from J, the junction kept 7 bases outside the gene matches. In DNA, the CDR3 is TGTGCCAGCAGCTCGGGACAGGGTTCTTTAGAGACCCAGTACTTC. It is translated as CASSSGQGSLETQYF.

This chain links TRBV27 with TRBJ1-3, with a possible D match to TRBD1 (6 bases). The V gene lost 6 bases and the J gene lost 3 bases, with 15 bases spanning the gap. The CDR3 contains 15 residues. Germline-derived CDR1 and CDR2 are MNHEY and SMNVEV (reference sequence). CDR3 sequence (DNA): TGTGCCAGCAGCCTCAGGGGAAACTATGGAAACACCATATATTTT. Protein product: CASSLRGNYGNTIYF.

This clone was found a few times. The V gene is TRBV21-1, the J gene TRBJ1-2; the D segment call TRBD1 is taken from the table without a DNA check. TRBV21-1 is reported as a pseudogene. This CDR3 spans 14 amino acids. The DNA of the CDR3 is TGTGCCACCCTCGCGGTACAGGGGGAGTATGGCTACACCTTC. Its protein is CATLAVQGEYGYTF.

The J gene is TRBJ2-1, the V gene TRBV5-1; 10 nucleotides align to TRBD1. The CDR3 loop spans 15 amino acids. J gave up 6 bases and V 2 bases, and 5 bases lay outside the gene matches. Germline V gene data show CDR1 as SGHRS and CDR2 as YFSETQ. CDR3 bases: TGCGCCAGCAGCTTAGGGACAGGGGAGCCCAATGAGCAGTTCTTC. Its translation is CASSLGTGEPNEQFF.

V is TRBV25-1 and J is TRBJ2-1; the match to TRBD1 covers 7 bases. Trimming at V came to 2 bases and at J to 7 bases, leaving 11 bases not matched to a gene. Germline CDR1 and CDR2: MGHDK and SYGVNS. This CDR3 has 16 residues. The DNA for the CDR3 is TGTGCCAGCAGTGAACCAAACAGGGGAAGTCAGAATGAGCAGTTCTTC. Its protein is CASSEPNRGSQNEQFF.

The gene calls are TRBV20-1 and TRBJ2-7; D unclear. Germline CDR1 and CDR2: DFQATT and SNEGSKA (reference sequence). The CDR3 length is 11 residues. The CDR3 region is CRADTHYEQYF. DNA for the CDR3: TGCAGAGCAGACACCCACTACGAGCAGTACTTC.

The rearrangement joins TRBV27 to TRBJ1-5, with D maybe TRBD1 (5 bases). Deletions cut 6 bases from V and 4 bases from J, with 16 bases between. CDR3 length: 15 amino acids. Germline CDR1 and CDR2: MNHEY and SMNVEV (reference sequence). The CDR3 DNA sequence: TGTGCCAGCAGCCCACTTCGACAGACTAATCAGCCCCAGCATTTT. It yields the protein CASSPLRQTNQPQHF.

The chain combines TRBV11-2 with TRBJ2-1; 7 nucleotides agree with TRBD1. CDR3 length: 12 residues. The germline gives CDR1 SGHAT, CDR2 FQNNGV. The ends lost 1 base at V and 10 bases at J; junction bases unmatched: 1. In DNA form, the CDR3 reads TGTGCCAGCAGCTTAGTACAGGGGGAGCAGTTCTTC. Residues: CASSLVQGEQFF. Looking up the rest from reference TRBV11-2 and TRBJ2-1 gives the full variable domain: EAGVAQSPRYKIIEKRQSVAFWCNPISGHATLYWYQQILGQGPKLLIQFQNNGVVDDSQLPKDRFSAERLKGVDSTLKIQPAKLEDSAVYLCASSLVQGEQFFGPGTRLTVL.

V usage is TRBV28 and J usage is TRBJ2-1; TRBD1 matches at 9 bases. Looked up from germline, CDR1 is MDHEN and CDR2 is SYDVKM. This CDR3 spans 11 amino acids. Trimming removed 4 bases from V and 15 bases from J; junction bases left unmatched: 4. The CDR3 loop is CASSYRDRVFF. CDR3 DNA sequence: TGTGCCAGCAGTTACCGGGACAGGGTGTTCTTC.

The V call is TRBV11-3, the J call TRBJ2-1, with D maybe TRBD1 (5 bases). The V gene's germline CDR1 is SGHNT and CDR2 YENEEA. Trimming cost V 5 bases and J 0 bases, with 17 bases left between them. The CDR3 has 17 amino acids. The CDR3 coding sequence is TGTGCCAGCAGCCAGGGTCTAGACTCGAGCTCCTACAATGAGCAGTTCTTC. As protein: CASSQGLDSSSYNEQFF.

This chain connects TRBV5-1 to TRBJ1-6; 9 nucleotides agree with TRBD1. Trimming removed 4 bases from V and 10 bases from J; junction bases left unmatched: 18. The CDR3 sequence is 18 residues long. Germline loops: CDR1 SGHRS, CDR2 YFSETQ. This chain's CDR3 is CASSRLSSGTGFVSPLHF. CDR3 sequence (DNA): TGCGCCAGCAGCCGCCTTAGTTCCGGGACAGGGTTCGTATCACCCCTCCACTTT.

The rearrangement links TRBV5-1 to TRBJ2-1; TRBD2 aligns across 10 bases. The CDR3 totals 16 residues. CDR1 is SGHRS, CDR2 YFSETQ, per germline. V dropped 3 bases and J dropped 6; count of bases not matched to a gene: 9. The CDR3 nucleotides are TGCGCCAGCAGCTCCTACGTAGCGGGGGGTTTCAATGAGCAGTTCTTC. It codes for CASSSYVAGGFNEQFF.

V usage is TRBV5-6 and J usage is TRBJ1-1; no definite D call. Germline CDR1 SGHDT, CDR2 YYEEEE. This CDR3 has 14 residues. V was cut by 4 bases and J by 0 bases, with 10 bases left in between. CDR3 loop: CASSPVQVNTEAFF. The CDR3 DNA reads TGTGCCAGCAGCCCGGTCCAGGTGAACACTGAAGCTTTCTTT.

The chain joins TRBV5-4 to TRBJ2-7, with 8 bases fitting TRBD2. CDR3 size: 14 residues. Trimming removed 5 bases from V and 5 bases from J; junction bases left unmatched: 9. Germline CDR1 SGHNT, CDR2 YYREEE (reference sequence). CDR3 region: CASRRSGGKDEQYF. In nucleotides, the CDR3 is TGTGCCAGCAGGCGGAGCGGGGGAAAAGACGAGCAGTACTTC.

The genes are TRBV10-1 and TRBJ2-7; TRBD1 aligns across 8 bases. The CDR3 is made up of 13 amino acids. The trim removed 8 bases at V and 6 bases at J, leaving 9 bases unmatched. CDR1 and CDR2 (germline): WNHNN, SYGVQD (reference sequence). CDR3 sequence reads: CASAGQGMREQYF. The CDR3 DNA reads as TGCGCCAGCGCTGGACAGGGAATGCGCGAGCAGTACTTC.

This clone was counted between two and nine times. This chain joins TRBV4-1 and TRBJ1-5; D is ambiguous. CDR1 is MGHRA and CDR2 is YSYEKL in the germline V gene. The CDR3 runs 13 residues. The V end lost 8 bases, the J end lost 3 bases, and 11 bases lay between the germline ends. The CDR3 DNA follows: TGCGCCAGCTGGTCGGAGTTCAATCAGCCCCAGCATTTT. Residues: CASWSEFNQPQHF.

The chain carries TRBV5-8 and TRBJ1-5, with no clear D. Germline V gene data show CDR1 as SGHTS and CDR2 as YDEGEE. This CDR3 is 14 amino acids long. Between the trimmed V and J ends, which lost 2 bases and 0 bases, there was a span of 6 bases. This CDR3 reads CASSFRGSNQPQHF. In DNA, the CDR3 is TGTGCCAGCAGCTTCCGCGGTAGCAATCAGCCCCAGCATTTT.

This chain links TRBV30 with TRBJ1-2; 9 bases align to TRBD1. With 4 bases clipped from V and 7 bases from J, the junction kept 4 bases outside the gene matches. This CDR3 contains 12 residues. Germline loops: CDR1 GTSNPN, CDR2 SVGIG (reference sequence). DNA for the CDR3: TGTGCCTGGAATACAGGGGGCGTTGGCTACACCTTC. As protein: CAWNTGGVGYTF. Based on the CDR3 plus reference TRBV30 and TRBJ1-2, the full variable domain is SQTIHQWPATLVQPVGSPLSLECTVEGTSNPNLYWYRQAAGRGLQLLFYSVGIGQISSEVPQNLSASRPQDRQFILSSKKLLLSDSGFYLCAWNTGGVGYTFGSGTRLTVV.

This chain joins TRBV30 and TRBJ2-2, with TRBD2 identical over 7 bases. J gave up 1 base and V 0 bases, and 5 bases lay outside the gene matches. This CDR3 has 16 residues. The germline V gene encodes CDR1 GTSNPN and CDR2 SVGIG (reference sequence). CDR3 in amino acids: CAWSVASGMNTGELFF. The CDR3 DNA follows: TGTGCCTGGAGTGTCGCTAGCGGAATGAACACCGGGGAGCTGTTTTTT. Based on the CDR3 plus reference TRBV30 and TRBJ2-2, the full variable domain is SQTIHQWPATLVQPVGSPLSLECTVEGTSNPNLYWYRQAAGRGLQLLFYSVGIGQISSEVPQNLSASRPQDRQFILSSKKLLLSDSGFYLCAWSVASGMNTGELFFGEGSRLTVL.

The J gene is TRBJ1-4, the V gene TRBV24-1; 7 positions agree with TRBD1. Germline V gives CDR1 KGHDR, CDR2 SFDVKD. V dropped 4 bases and J dropped 8; count of bases not matched to a gene: 6. CDR3 size: 14 residues. The CDR3 DNA follows: TGTGCCACCAGTGACTCCAGGGGGGTGGAAAAACTGTTTTTT. It translates to CATSDSRGVEKLFF.

V is TRBV11-2 and J is TRBJ2-7, with TRBD1 matching 8 bases. This CDR3 has 16 amino acids. CDR1 SGHAT and CDR2 FQNNGV come from the germline V gene. Losses at the gene ends were 1 base for V and 1 base for J; bases not matched to a gene: 6. CDR3 coding DNA: TGTGCCAGCAGCTTAGGGACAGGGTTTGGATCCTACGAGCAGTACTTC. Translating it yields CASSLGTGFGSYEQYF.

J is TRBJ2-4 and V is TRBV9; D might be TRBD1 (6 bases). Trimming took off 0 bases at V and 6 bases at J, with 10 bases between the two ends. The CDR3 runs to 14 residues. Looked up from germline, CDR1 is SGDLS and CDR2 is YYNGEE. DNA for the CDR3: TGTGCCAGCAGCGTAGGTGGGGGCGGAAACATTCAGTACTTC. Protein product: CASSVGGGGNIQYF.